This TCR beta chain emerged from a study of Graves' ophthalmopathy and Graves' hyperthyroidism. Regarding the study as a whole: Detected in blood as well were most expanded thyroid clonotypes with frequency above 0.001. A classifier, a 13-signature model, separated ophthalmopathy from stable hyperthyroidism with 85% to 90% sensitivity and roughly 80% specificity.

Germline lookup yields CDR1 MGHRA and CDR2 YSYEKL. Trimming stripped 0 bases from V and 6 bases from J, with 8 bases between. This CDR3 has 13 amino acids. This clonotype has at least ten counts. Its specificity is unknown. Moderate-to-severe activity, with CAS ≥3, NOSPECS ≥4 and duration under 3 months, characterized the donors with ophthalmopathy. The PBMC fraction was derived from over 9 ml of fresh peripheral blood. The study amplified TCR beta CDR3 regions using RNA transcripts. HTBI-primed first-round RT-PCR preceded second-round multiplex PCR. From the multiplex PCR reads, TCRdb called clonotypes with MiXCR, one entry per CDR3 protein. This table holds 200,000 to 250,000 distinct CDR3 sequences, about a fifth found once.

This rearrangement joins TRBV4-1 to TRBJ1-2; D uncertain. Sequenced sample: peripheral blood. This TCR was sampled from a woman between 45 and 65 years old with Graves' ophthalmopathy. The CDR3 is CASSQDNGNGYTF. The CDR3, as DNA: TGCGCCAGCAGCCAAGATAATGGGAATGGCTACACCTTC.